This T cell receptor beta chain was found in a study of CD8+CD57+ T cells in acquired aplastic anemia. V trimming: 5 bases; J trimming: 3 bases; junction bases outside the gene matches: 16. Looked up from germline, CDR1 is SGHAT and CDR2 is FQNNGV. The CDR3 is made up of 18 amino acids. Both TCR beta VDJ combination and CDR3 sequence profiling were carried out. Genomic DNA was the template for this profiling. Each CDR3 protein is one row after TCRdb ran MiXCR on the reads. The data hold about 170,000 distinct CDR3 sequences, with roughly 40% observed a single time. The TCR sequence derives from a human donor in good health. The V call is TRBV11-2, the J call TRBJ2-1; 7 bases match TRBD2. The sequencing sample was made of sorted CD4+, CD8+, or CD8+CD57+ T cells (not recorded which) from PBMCs. The CDR3 protein is CASSLPREARRGYNEQFF. The CDR3 bases are TGTGCCAGCAGCCTACCTCGGGAGGCTAGGCGGGGCTACAATGAGCAGTTCTTC.